This is a list of T cell receptor beta chains from one sample in a study of T-cell memory formation after mild COVID-19. TCRdb re-called the 5' RACE reads with MiXCR, one entry per CDR3 protein. Here the sample spans about 440,000 distinct CDR3 sequences, roughly 20% being singletons. The sequenced sample consisted of PBMCs or a T cell subset sorted from them (not recorded which). Receptors originate from an adult woman who had mild COVID-19 (a few samples of this study predate the infection). Cell type and time point are not known. Each CDR3 is given without its conserved first and last residue. A D gene is named only where the DNA matches it firmly. Not all rows give a size; the values are once, few, many and, for expanded clones, a class.

v_call: TRBV7-3; clone_size: NA; d_call: TRBD2; cdr3_aa: ASSSSGTSGGEQF
v_call: TRBV5-1; clone_size: few; d_call: NA; cdr3_aa: ASSLEQAINGKLF
v_call: TRBV12-3/TRBV12-4; clone_size: NA; d_call: NA; cdr3_aa: ASSSGRIARFGNQPQH
v_call: TRBV1; clone_size: NA; d_call: NA; cdr3_aa: TSSQDWETQY
v_call: TRBV4-1; clone_size: NA; d_call: NA; cdr3_aa: ASSQNPISNTEAF
v_call: TRBV19; clone_size: many; d_call: NA; cdr3_aa: AREGDQAKNIQY
v_call: TRBV4-2; clone_size: NA; d_call: NA; cdr3_aa: ASNKSEQF
v_call: TRBV12-3/TRBV12-4; clone_size: few; d_call: TRBD2; cdr3_aa: ASSLAGEGTQY
v_call: TRBV5-1; clone_size: NA; d_call: NA; cdr3_aa: ASNSAGNRVGTDTQY
v_call: TRBV11-2; clone_size: NA; d_call: TRBD2; cdr3_aa: ASSLGTSGARSGELF
v_call: TRBV12-3/TRBV12-4; clone_size: few; d_call: TRBD1; cdr3_aa: ASKTGGYGYT
v_call: TRBV15; clone_size: NA; d_call: TRBD1; cdr3_aa: ATSRDGAGTGLD
v_call: TRBV5-5; clone_size: NA; d_call: NA; cdr3_aa: ASSPLGQGRPDTQY
v_call: TRBV5-1; clone_size: few; d_call: TRBD2; cdr3_aa: ASSLALAYTGELF
v_call: TRBV4-1; clone_size: NA; d_call: NA; cdr3_aa: ASSQVGLLNTGELF
v_call: TRBV19; clone_size: NA; d_call: NA; cdr3_aa: ASSIGVSSYNEQF
v_call: TRBV10-3; clone_size: NA; d_call: NA; cdr3_aa: AISARGINSPLH
v_call: TRBV7-3; clone_size: NA; d_call: NA; cdr3_aa: ASSLTAALNIQY
v_call: TRBV5-1; clone_size: NA; d_call: NA; cdr3_aa: ASSLGQRGTEAF
v_call: TRBV2; clone_size: few; d_call: TRBD2; cdr3_aa: ASRQGTSETYEQY
v_call: TRBV29-1; clone_size: few; d_call: NA; cdr3_aa: SVEGIVYYNEQF
v_call: TRBV3-1; clone_size: many; d_call: NA; cdr3_aa: ASSQVLGTEAF
v_call: TRBV7-2; clone_size: few; d_call: NA; cdr3_aa: ASSLGDGNYNSPLH
v_call: TRBV14; clone_size: few; d_call: NA; cdr3_aa: ASSGQGNTIY
v_call: TRBV11-3; clone_size: NA; d_call: NA; cdr3_aa: ASSSRDPSWEQF
v_call: TRBV29-1; clone_size: NA; d_call: TRBD2; cdr3_aa: SVAGTSGSSIQETQY
v_call: TRBV11-2; clone_size: NA; d_call: TRBD2; cdr3_aa: ASSDGTSGAYEQY
v_call: TRBV7-6; clone_size: few; d_call: NA; cdr3_aa: ASRKDHNEQF
v_call: TRBV5-1; clone_size: few; d_call: TRBD2; cdr3_aa: ASSLGGSGTTLNTGELF
v_call: TRBV29-1; clone_size: few; d_call: TRBD1; cdr3_aa: SVRQGDEQY
v_call: TRBV12-3/TRBV12-4; clone_size: many; d_call: TRBD1; cdr3_aa: ASRSTGGGSGNTIY
v_call: TRBV5-1; clone_size: NA; d_call: TRBD1; cdr3_aa: ASSWGDRASGNTIY
v_call: TRBV12-3/TRBV12-4; clone_size: NA; d_call: TRBD2; cdr3_aa: ASSMGLAGYYEQY
v_call: TRBV12-3/TRBV12-4; clone_size: NA; d_call: TRBD2; cdr3_aa: ASSSGVPTDTQY
v_call: TRBV7-3; clone_size: many; d_call: NA; cdr3_aa: ASSRGGGETEAF
v_call: TRBV30; clone_size: few; d_call: TRBD2; cdr3_aa: AWSVDLAGGSPYNEQF
v_call: TRBV27; clone_size: NA; d_call: NA; cdr3_aa: ASSLAATGTDTQY
v_call: TRBV5-1; clone_size: few; d_call: NA; cdr3_aa: ASSFEDGYNEQF
v_call: TRBV11-2; clone_size: NA; d_call: NA; cdr3_aa: ASSYSGTLVTGELF
v_call: TRBV25-1; clone_size: many; d_call: NA; cdr3_aa: ASSESRGTDTQY
v_call: TRBV9; clone_size: few; d_call: TRBD2; cdr3_aa: ASSATSGVTDTQY
v_call: TRBV3-1; clone_size: few; d_call: TRBD1; cdr3_aa: ASSQPTGNYGYT
v_call: TRBV7-8; clone_size: few; d_call: NA; cdr3_aa: ASSLGPLRPLH
v_call: TRBV6-5; clone_size: NA; d_call: TRBD2; cdr3_aa: ASSYLAGLTDTQY
v_call: TRBV6-5; clone_size: NA; d_call: TRBD1; cdr3_aa: ASIDRVNGYEQF
v_call: TRBV4-3; clone_size: NA; d_call: NA; cdr3_aa: ASSSQRMSDPGYGYT
v_call: TRBV29-1; clone_size: NA; d_call: TRBD2; cdr3_aa: SVEASGRLTYNEQF
v_call: TRBV24-1; clone_size: NA; d_call: NA; cdr3_aa: ATSDFRGYEQF
v_call: TRBV12-3/TRBV12-4; clone_size: NA; d_call: TRBD1; cdr3_aa: ASTPGTGRSRGTGELF
v_call: TRBV4-3; clone_size: NA; d_call: TRBD1; cdr3_aa: ASSQGHRGSYEQY
v_call: TRBV7-2; clone_size: few; d_call: NA; cdr3_aa: ASSRVRDTQY
v_call: TRBV6-2/TRBV6-3; clone_size: NA; d_call: TRBD2; cdr3_aa: ASSYPGTSGKSSYNEQF
v_call: TRBV7-2; clone_size: NA; d_call: NA; cdr3_aa: ASSLSQEPFYEQY